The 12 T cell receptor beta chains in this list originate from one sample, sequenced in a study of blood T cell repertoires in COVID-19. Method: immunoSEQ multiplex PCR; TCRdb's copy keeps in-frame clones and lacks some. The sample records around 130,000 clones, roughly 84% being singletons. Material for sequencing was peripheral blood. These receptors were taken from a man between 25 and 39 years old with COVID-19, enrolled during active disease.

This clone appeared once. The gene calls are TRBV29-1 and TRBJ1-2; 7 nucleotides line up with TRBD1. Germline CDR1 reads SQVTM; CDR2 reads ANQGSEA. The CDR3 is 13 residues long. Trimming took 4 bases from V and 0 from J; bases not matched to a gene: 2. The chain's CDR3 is CSVGQGPNYGYTF. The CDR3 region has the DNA TGCAGCGTTGGACAGGGACCTAACTATGGCTACACCTTC.

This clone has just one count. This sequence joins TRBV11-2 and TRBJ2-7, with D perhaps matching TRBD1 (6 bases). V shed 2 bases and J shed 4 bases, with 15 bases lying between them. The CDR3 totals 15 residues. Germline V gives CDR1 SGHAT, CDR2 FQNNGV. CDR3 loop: CASSLSARGFYEQYF. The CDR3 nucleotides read TGTGCCAGCAGCTTAAGCGCCAGGGGTTTTTACGAGCAGTACTTC.

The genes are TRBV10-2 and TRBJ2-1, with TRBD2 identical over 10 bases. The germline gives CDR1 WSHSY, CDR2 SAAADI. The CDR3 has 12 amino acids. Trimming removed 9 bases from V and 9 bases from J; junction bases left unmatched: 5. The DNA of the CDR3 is TGCGCCAGTCGGCTAGCGGGAGCTGAGCAGTTCTTC. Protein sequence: CASRLAGAEQFF.

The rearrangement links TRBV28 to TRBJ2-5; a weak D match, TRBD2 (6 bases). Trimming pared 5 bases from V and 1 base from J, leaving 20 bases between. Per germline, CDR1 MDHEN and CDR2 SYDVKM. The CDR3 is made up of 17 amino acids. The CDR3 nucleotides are TGTGCCAGCAGTCCTCTTCGGAGGAGGGAAGCCCAAGAGACCCAGTACTTC. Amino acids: CASSPLRRREAQETQYF.

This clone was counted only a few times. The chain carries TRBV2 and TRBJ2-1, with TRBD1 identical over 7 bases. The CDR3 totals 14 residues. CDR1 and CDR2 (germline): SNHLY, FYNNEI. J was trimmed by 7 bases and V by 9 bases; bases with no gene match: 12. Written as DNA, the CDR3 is TGTGCCAGAGGGGGCGCAGCCGAGGGGAATGAGCAGTTCTTC. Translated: CARGGAAEGNEQFF.

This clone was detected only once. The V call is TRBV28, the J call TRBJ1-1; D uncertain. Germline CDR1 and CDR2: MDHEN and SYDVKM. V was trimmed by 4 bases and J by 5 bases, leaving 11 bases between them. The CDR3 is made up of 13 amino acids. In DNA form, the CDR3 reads TGTGCCAGCAGTTCCCCTCCTGAGACTGAAGCTTTCTTT. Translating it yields CASSSPPETEAFF.

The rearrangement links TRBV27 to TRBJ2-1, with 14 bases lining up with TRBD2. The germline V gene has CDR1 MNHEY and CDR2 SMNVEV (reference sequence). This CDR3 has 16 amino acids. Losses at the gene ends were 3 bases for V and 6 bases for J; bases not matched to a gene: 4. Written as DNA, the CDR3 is TGTGCCAGCAGTTTCCCGGGACTAGCGGGAGCCAATGAGCAGTTCTTC. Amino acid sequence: CASSFPGLAGANEQFF.

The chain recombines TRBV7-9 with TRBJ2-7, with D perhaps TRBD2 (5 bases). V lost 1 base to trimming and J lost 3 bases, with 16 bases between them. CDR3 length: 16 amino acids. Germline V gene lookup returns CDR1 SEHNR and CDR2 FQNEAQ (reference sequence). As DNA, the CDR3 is TGTGCCAGCAGCTTAGACTTTGCGGGCAGTGACTACGAGCAGTACTTC. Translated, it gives CASSLDFAGSDYEQYF.

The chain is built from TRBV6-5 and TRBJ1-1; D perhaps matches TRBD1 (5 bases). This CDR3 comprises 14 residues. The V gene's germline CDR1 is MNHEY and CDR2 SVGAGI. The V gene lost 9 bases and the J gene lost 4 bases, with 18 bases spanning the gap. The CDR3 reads CASTEGVYGTEAFF. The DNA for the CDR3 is TGTGCCAGTACAGAAGGGGTCTACGGCACTGAAGCTTTCTTT.

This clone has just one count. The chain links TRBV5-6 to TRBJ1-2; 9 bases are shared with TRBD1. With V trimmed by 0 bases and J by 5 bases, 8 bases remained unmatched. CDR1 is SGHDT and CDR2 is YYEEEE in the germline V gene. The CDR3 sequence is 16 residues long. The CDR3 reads CASSLDTGTGYYGYTF. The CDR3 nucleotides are TGTGCCAGCAGCTTGGATACCGGGACAGGGTATTATGGCTACACCTTC.

The CDR3 sequence: CASGTVNSPLHF. The CDR3 DNA reads as TGTGCCAGCGGGACAGTAAATTCACCCCTCCACTTT. This chain joins TRBV6-5 and TRBJ1-6, with TRBD1 identical over 7 bases. V was pared by 8 bases and J by 7 bases, with 2 bases of the junction left unmatched. The CDR3 contains 12 residues. The V gene's germline CDR1 is MNHEY and CDR2 SVGAGI.

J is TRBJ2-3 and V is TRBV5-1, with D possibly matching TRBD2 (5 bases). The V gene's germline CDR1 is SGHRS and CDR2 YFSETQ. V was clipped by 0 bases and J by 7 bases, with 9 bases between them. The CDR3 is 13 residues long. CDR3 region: CASSLARGNTQYF. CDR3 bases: TGCGCCAGCAGCTTGGCCCGGGGTAATACGCAGTATTTT.